This TCR beta chain was captured in a study of blood T cell repertoires in COVID-19. Study summary: The analysed material was cDNA or gDNA that came from T cells, B-cell-depleted T cells, or PBMCs.

Original handling: Reference gene primer amplification gave estimated nucleated cell counts. Libraries were prepared by immunoSEQ multiplex PCR; TCRdb keeps only in-frame clonotypes and omits some of them. V and J calls and clone size follow that table, whereas D and trimming were derived from the DNA. The top ten clones hold roughly a tenth of a sample with approximately 300,000 clones, roughly nine tenths of them seen once. Cohorts were determined from participant-reported clinical history. For recovered donors of Cohort 3, there were two negative PCRs, clearance, or symptom resolution. Input material: PBMCs or T cells enriched from blood (not recorded which). The sequence came from a woman between 25 and 40 years old who had recovered from COVID-19.

The CDR3 loop reads CASRRQGQETQYF. CDR3 in DNA: TGTGCCAGCAGACGACAGGGTCAAGAGACCCAGTACTTC. The chain carries TRBV28 and TRBJ2-5; TRBD1 agrees at 7 bases. This CDR3 contains 13 residues. Germline loops: CDR1 MDHEN, CDR2 SYDVKM. The J segment lost 2 bases and the V segment lost 6 bases, leaving 3 bases of the junction unmatched.